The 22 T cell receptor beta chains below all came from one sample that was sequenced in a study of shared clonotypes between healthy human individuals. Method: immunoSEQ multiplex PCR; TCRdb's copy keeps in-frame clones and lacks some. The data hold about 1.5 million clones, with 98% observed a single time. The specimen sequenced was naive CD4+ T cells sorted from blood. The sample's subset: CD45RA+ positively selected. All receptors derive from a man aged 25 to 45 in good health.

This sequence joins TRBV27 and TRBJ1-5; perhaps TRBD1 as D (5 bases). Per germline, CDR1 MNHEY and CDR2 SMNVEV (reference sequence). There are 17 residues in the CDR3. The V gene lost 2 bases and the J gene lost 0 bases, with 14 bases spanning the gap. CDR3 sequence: CASSLARVYISNQPQHF. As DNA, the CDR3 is TGTGCCAGCAGTTTAGCCAGGGTATACATTAGCAATCAGCCCCAGCATTTT.

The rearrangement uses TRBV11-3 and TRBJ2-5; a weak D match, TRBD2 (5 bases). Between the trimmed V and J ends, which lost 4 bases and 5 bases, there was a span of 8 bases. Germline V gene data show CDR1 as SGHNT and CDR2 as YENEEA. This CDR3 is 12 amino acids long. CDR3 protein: CASSYGKETQYF. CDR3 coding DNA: TGTGCCAGCAGCTACGGGAAGGAGACCCAGTACTTC.

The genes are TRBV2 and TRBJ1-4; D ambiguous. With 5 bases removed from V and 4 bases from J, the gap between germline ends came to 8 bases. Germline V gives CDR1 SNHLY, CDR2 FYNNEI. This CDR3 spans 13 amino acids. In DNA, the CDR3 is TGTGCCAGCAGTCCTCAGAGTAATGAAAAACTGTTTTTT. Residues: CASSPQSNEKLFF.

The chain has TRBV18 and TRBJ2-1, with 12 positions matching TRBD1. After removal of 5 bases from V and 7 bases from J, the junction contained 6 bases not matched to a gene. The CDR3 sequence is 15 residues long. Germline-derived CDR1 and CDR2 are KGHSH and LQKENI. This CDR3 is CASSNRDRGLNEQFF. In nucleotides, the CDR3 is TGTGCCAGCTCAAACCGGGACAGGGGGCTAAATGAGCAGTTCTTC.

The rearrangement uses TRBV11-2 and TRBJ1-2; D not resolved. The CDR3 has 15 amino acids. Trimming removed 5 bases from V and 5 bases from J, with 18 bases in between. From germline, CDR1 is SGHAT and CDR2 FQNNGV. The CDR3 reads CASSAVSLSIYGYTF. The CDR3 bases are TGTGCCAGCAGCGCCGTTTCTCTATCGATTTATGGCTACACCTTC.

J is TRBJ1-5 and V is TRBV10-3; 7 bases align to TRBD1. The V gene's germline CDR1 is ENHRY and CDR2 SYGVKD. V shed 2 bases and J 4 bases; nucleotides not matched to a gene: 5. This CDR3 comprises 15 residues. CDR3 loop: CAISEGTEPNQPQHF. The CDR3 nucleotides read TGTGCCATCAGTGAGGGGACAGAACCTAATCAGCCCCAGCATTTT.

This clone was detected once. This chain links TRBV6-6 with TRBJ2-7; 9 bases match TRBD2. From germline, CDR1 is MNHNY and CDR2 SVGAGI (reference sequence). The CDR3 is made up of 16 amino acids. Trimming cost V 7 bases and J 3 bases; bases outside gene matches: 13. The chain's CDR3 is CASTRTAGGAHYEQYF. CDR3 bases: TGTGCCAGCACTCGCACGGCGGGGGGGGCTCACTACGAGCAGTACTTC.

CDR3 loop: CASSPRGTSLETQYF. The CDR3 region has the DNA TGTGCCAGCAGCCCACGGGGAACTAGTTTAGAGACCCAGTACTTC. This chain uses TRBV9 with TRBJ2-5, with a weak D call TRBD2 (5 bases). Looked up from germline, CDR1 is SGDLS and CDR2 is YYNGEE. Trimming left V 4 bases short and J 4 bases short, with 17 bases between. This CDR3 has 15 amino acids. The full variable domain, completed using reference TRBV9 and TRBJ2-5, is DSGVTQTPKHLITATGQRVTLRCSPRSGDLSVYWYQQSLDQGLQFLIQYYNGEERAKGNILERFSAQQFPDLHSELNLSSLELGDSALYFCASSPRGTSLETQYFGPGTRLLVL.

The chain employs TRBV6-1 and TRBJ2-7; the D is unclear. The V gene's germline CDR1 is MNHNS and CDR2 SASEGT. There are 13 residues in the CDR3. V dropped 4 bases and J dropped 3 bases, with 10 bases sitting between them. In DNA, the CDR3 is TGTGCCAGCAGTGCCGTGGGCCTCTACGAGCAGTACTTC. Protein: CASSAVGLYEQYF.

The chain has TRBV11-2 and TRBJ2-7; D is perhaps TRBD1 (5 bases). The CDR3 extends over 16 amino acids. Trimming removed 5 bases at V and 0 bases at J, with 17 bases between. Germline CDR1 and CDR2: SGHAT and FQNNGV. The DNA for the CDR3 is TGTGCCAGCAGCCTCCTCCAGGGCCGGTTCTCCTACGAGCAGTACTTC. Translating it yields CASSLLQGRFSYEQYF.

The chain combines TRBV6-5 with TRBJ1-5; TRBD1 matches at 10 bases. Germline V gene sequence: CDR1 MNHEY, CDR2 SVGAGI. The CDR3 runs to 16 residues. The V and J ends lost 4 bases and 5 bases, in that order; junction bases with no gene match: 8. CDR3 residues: CASSSLGTGADQPQHF. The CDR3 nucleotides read TGTGCCAGCAGTTCACTCGGGACAGGGGCCGATCAGCCCCAGCATTTT.

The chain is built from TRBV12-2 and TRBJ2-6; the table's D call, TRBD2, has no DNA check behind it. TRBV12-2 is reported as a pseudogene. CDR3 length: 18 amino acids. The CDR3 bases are TGTGCAAGTCGCCCCGGGAGGGACCCCACCACGGGGGCTTTCGTCCTGACTTTC. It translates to CASRPGRDPTTGAFVLTF.

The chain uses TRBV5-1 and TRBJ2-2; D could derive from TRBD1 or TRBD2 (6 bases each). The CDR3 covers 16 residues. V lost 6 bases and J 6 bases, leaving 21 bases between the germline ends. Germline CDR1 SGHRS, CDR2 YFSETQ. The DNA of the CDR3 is TGCGCCAGCATCTTAGGGGGGCACCGACAGTCCGGGGAGCTGTTTTTT. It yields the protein CASILGGHRQSGELFF.

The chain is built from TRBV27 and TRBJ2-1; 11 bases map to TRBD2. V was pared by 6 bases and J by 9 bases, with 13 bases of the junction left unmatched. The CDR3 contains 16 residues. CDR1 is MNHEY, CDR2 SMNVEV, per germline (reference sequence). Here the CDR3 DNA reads TGTGCCAGCAGACCCTTGGGGGTAGCGGGAGGGCGTGAGCAGTTCTTC. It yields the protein CASRPLGVAGGREQFF.

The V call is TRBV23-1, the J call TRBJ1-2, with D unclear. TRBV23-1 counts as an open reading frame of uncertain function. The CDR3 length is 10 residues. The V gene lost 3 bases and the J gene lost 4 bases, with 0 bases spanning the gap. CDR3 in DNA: TGCGCCAGCAGTCACTATGGCTACACCTTC. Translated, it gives CASSHYGYTF.

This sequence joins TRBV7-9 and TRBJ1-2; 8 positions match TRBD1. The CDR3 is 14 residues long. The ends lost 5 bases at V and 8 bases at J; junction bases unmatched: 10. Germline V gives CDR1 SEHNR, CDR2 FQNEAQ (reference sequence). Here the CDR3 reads CASSNRTGSGGYTF. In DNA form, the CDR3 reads TGTGCCAGCAGCAACAGGACAGGGAGTGGAGGCTACACCTTC. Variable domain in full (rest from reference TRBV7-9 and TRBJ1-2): DTGVSQNPRHKITKRGQNVTFRCDPISEHNRLYWYRQTLGQGPEFLTYFQNEAQLEKSRLLSDRFSAERPKGSFSTLEIQRTEQGDSAMYLCASSNRTGSGGYTFGSGTRLTVV.

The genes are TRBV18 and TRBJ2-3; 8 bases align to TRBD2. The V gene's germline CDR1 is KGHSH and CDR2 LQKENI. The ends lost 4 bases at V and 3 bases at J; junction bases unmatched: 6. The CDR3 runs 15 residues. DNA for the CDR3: TGTGCCAGCTCACGATCGACTAGCGTGACAGATACGCAGTATTTT. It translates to CASSRSTSVTDTQYF. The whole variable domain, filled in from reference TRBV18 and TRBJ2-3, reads NAGVMQNPRHLVRRRGQEARLRCSPMKGHSHVYWYRQLPEEGLKFMVYLQKENIIDESGMPKERFSAEFPKEGPSILRIQQVVRGDSAAYFCASSRSTSVTDTQYFGPGTRLTVL.

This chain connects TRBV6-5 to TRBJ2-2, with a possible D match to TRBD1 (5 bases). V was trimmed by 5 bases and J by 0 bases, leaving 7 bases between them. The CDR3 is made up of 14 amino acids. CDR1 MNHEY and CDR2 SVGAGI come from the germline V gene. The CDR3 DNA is TGTGCCAGCAGTAGGACACCGAACACCGGGGAGCTGTTTTTT. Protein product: CASSRTPNTGELFF.

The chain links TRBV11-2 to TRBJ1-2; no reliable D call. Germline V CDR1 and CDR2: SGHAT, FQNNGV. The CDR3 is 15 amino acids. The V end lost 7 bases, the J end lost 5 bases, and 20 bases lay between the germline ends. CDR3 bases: TGTGCCAGCACCCCGGATGGCAGAAAGGAATATGGCTACACCTTC. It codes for CASTPDGRKEYGYTF.

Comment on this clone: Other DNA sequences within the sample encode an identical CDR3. The CDR3 nucleotides read TGTGCCAGCAGCACCCGCTCCTACAATGAGCAGTTCTTC. This sequence encodes CASSTRSYNEQFF. The J gene is TRBJ2-1, the V gene TRBV9; D is unclear. V was trimmed by 4 bases and J by 0 bases, leaving 5 bases between them. This CDR3 region has 13 residues. From germline, CDR1 is SGDLS and CDR2 YYNGEE.

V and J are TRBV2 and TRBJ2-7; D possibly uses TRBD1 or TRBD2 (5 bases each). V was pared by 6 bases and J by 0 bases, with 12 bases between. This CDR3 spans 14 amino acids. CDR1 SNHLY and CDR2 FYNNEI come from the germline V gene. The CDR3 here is CASRGDLSSYEQYF. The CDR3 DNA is TGTGCCAGCAGAGGGGACCTAAGCTCCTACGAGCAGTACTTC.

In DNA, the CDR3 is TGTGCCAGCAGCCGTACCTCTAGCGATCACTACGAGCAGTACTTC. Translated: CASSRTSSDHYEQYF. V is TRBV14 and J is TRBJ2-7, with D possibly TRBD2 on 6 matching bases. Germline assignment: CDR1 SGHDN and CDR2 FVKESK. V was cut by 4 bases and J by 3 bases, with 16 bases left in between. This CDR3 is 15 amino acids long.